Listed below are T cell receptor beta chains from one sample, sequenced in a study of control samples from healthy donors and cancer patients. Repertoires were generated with immunoSEQ multiplex PCR, while TCRdb's copy carries only in-frame clones and drops some. The repertoire includes 120,000 or so clones, around 87% of them detected once, and over 7.5% sits in the top ten. Sequenced material: blood. These receptors were collected from a man aged 40-50 years in good health. CDR3s include the opening cysteine and the closing phenylalanine or tryptophan. The order of the fields is clone size, D gene, V gene, CDR3 length, J gene, CDR3 protein, CDR3 DNA. The D gene is left open where the match is weak. Not all rows give a size; the values are once, few, many and, for expanded clones, a class.

clone_size: .
d_call: .
v_call: TRBV4-1
cdr3_length: 13
j_call: TRBJ2-7
cdr3_aa: CASSRSKNYEQYF
cdr3_nt: TGCGCCAGCAGCCGCTCAAAGAACTACGAGCAGTACTTC

clone_size: .
d_call: TRBD1
v_call: TRBV30
cdr3_length: 17
j_call: TRBJ1-6
cdr3_aa: CAWRSRQGTAHNSPLHF
cdr3_nt: TGTGCCTGGAGGTCCAGACAGGGGACGGCGCATAATTCACCCCTCCACTTT

clone_size: .
d_call: .
v_call: TRBV27
cdr3_length: 13
j_call: TRBJ1-6
cdr3_aa: CASSLGVNSPLHF
cdr3_nt: TGTGCCAGCAGCTTGGGGGTTAATTCACCCCTCCACTTT

clone_size: .
d_call: .
v_call: TRBV24-1
cdr3_length: 13
j_call: TRBJ1-1
cdr3_aa: CATSAAINTEAFF
cdr3_nt: TGTGCCACCAGTGCGGCAATCAACACTGAAGCTTTCTTT

clone_size: .
d_call: TRBD1
v_call: TRBV2
cdr3_length: 14
j_call: TRBJ1-6
cdr3_aa: CASSSGTANSPLHF
cdr3_nt: TGTGCCAGCAGTTCCGGGACAGCCAATTCACCCCTCCACTTT

clone_size: .
d_call: .
v_call: TRBV7-8
cdr3_length: 15
j_call: TRBJ1-2
cdr3_aa: CASSLSTGMNYGYTF
cdr3_nt: TGTGCCAGCAGCTTATCCACCGGTATGAACTATGGCTACACCTTC

clone_size: .
d_call: .
v_call: TRBV2
cdr3_length: 13
j_call: TRBJ2-1
cdr3_aa: CASSTGIYNEQFF
cdr3_nt: TGTGCCAGCAGTACGGGAATTTACAATGAGCAGTTCTTC

clone_size: .
d_call: .
v_call: TRBV7-2
cdr3_length: 14
j_call: TRBJ2-1
cdr3_aa: CASSVRLGAGEQFF
cdr3_nt: TGTGCCAGCAGCGTACGACTGGGGGCGGGGGAGCAGTTCTTC

clone_size: .
d_call: TRBD1
v_call: TRBV11-3
cdr3_length: 14
j_call: TRBJ1-1
cdr3_aa: CASRPGTGNTEAFF
cdr3_nt: TGTGCCAGCAGACCCGGGACAGGGAACACTGAAGCTTTCTTT

clone_size: .
d_call: TRBD2
v_call: TRBV3-1/TRBV3-2
cdr3_length: 17
j_call: TRBJ2-7
cdr3_aa: CASSQVLAGAYSYEQYF
cdr3_nt: TGTGCCAGCAGCCAAGTTCTAGCGGGGGCCTATTCCTACGAGCAGTACTTC

clone_size: .
d_call: TRBD1
v_call: TRBV3-1/TRBV3-2
cdr3_length: 15
j_call: TRBJ2-7
cdr3_aa: CASSQVGDRGNEQYF
cdr3_nt: TGTGCCAGCAGCCAAGTAGGGGACAGGGGGAACGAGCAGTACTTC

clone_size: .
d_call: .
v_call: TRBV2
cdr3_length: 13
j_call: TRBJ1-1
cdr3_aa: CASSEAINTEAFF
cdr3_nt: TGTGCCAGCAGTGAAGCTATTAACACTGAAGCTTTCTTT

clone_size: .
d_call: .
v_call: TRBV15
cdr3_length: 12
j_call: TRBJ2-7
cdr3_aa: CATSTHSYEQYF
cdr3_nt: TGTGCCACCAGCACCCACAGCTACGAGCAGTACTTC

clone_size: .
d_call: TRBD2
v_call: TRBV14
cdr3_length: 16
j_call: TRBJ2-4
cdr3_aa: CASSQGTSGGQNIQYF
cdr3_nt: TGTGCCAGCAGCCAAGGGACTAGCGGGGGGCAAAACATTCAGTACTTC

clone_size: .
d_call: .
v_call: TRBV9
cdr3_length: 15
j_call: TRBJ1-1
cdr3_aa: CASSVGGALNTEAFF
cdr3_nt: TGTGCCAGCAGCGTAGGCGGCGCTCTGAACACTGAAGCTTTCTTT

clone_size: few
d_call: TRBD1
v_call: TRBV19
cdr3_length: 15
j_call: TRBJ1-5
cdr3_aa: CASSIVRGRKQPQHF
cdr3_nt: TGTGCCAGTAGTATAGTCAGGGGGCGAAAACAGCCCCAGCATTTT

clone_size: .
d_call: .
v_call: TRBV7-9
cdr3_length: 12
j_call: TRBJ1-1
cdr3_aa: CASSRGNTEAFF
cdr3_nt: TGTGCCAGCAGCCGGGGGAACACTGAAGCTTTCTTT

clone_size: .
d_call: .
v_call: TRBV2
cdr3_length: 13
j_call: TRBJ1-2
cdr3_aa: CASRLMQGGGYTF
cdr3_nt: TGTGCCAGCAGGTTGATGCAGGGCGGTGGCTACACCTTC

clone_size: .
d_call: .
v_call: TRBV6-6
cdr3_length: 14
j_call: TRBJ2-7
cdr3_aa: CASGEATTSYEQYF
cdr3_nt: TGTGCCAGTGGGGAAGCGACTACCTCCTACGAGCAGTACTTC

clone_size: once
d_call: .
v_call: TRBV9
cdr3_length: 16
j_call: TRBJ2-1
cdr3_aa: CASSFQVGGLRNEQFF
cdr3_nt: TGTGCCAGCAGCTTTCAGGTGGGGGGCCTTCGAAATGAGCAGTTCTTC

clone_size: .
d_call: .
v_call: TRBV19
cdr3_length: 17
j_call: TRBJ2-4
cdr3_aa: CASSPTGTRLAKNIQYF
cdr3_nt: TGTGCCAGTAGCCCCACTGGGACACGACTAGCCAAAAACATTCAGTACTTC

clone_size: .
d_call: .
v_call: TRBV6-2/TRBV6-3
cdr3_length: 15
j_call: TRBJ1-5
cdr3_aa: CASSSDSLGNQPQHF
cdr3_nt: TGTGCCAGCAGCTCCGACAGCCTCGGCAATCAGCCCCAGCATTTT

clone_size: once
d_call: .
v_call: TRBV9
cdr3_length: 14
j_call: TRBJ2-1
cdr3_aa: CASSVNPLGNEQFF
cdr3_nt: TGTGCCAGCAGCGTCAACCCGTTAGGGAATGAGCAGTTCTTC

clone_size: once
d_call: .
v_call: TRBV5-1
cdr3_length: 14
j_call: TRBJ1-1
cdr3_aa: CASSLWQANTEAFF
cdr3_nt: TGCGCCAGCAGCTTATGGCAAGCGAACACTGAAGCTTTCTTT

clone_size: .
d_call: .
v_call: TRBV28
cdr3_length: 16
j_call: TRBJ1-2
cdr3_aa: CAIPRTRGFTNYGYTF
cdr3_nt: TGTGCCATCCCGAGGACACGAGGATTCACTAACTATGGCTACACCTTC

clone_size: .
d_call: .
v_call: TRBV5-1
cdr3_length: 15
j_call: TRBJ2-5
cdr3_aa: CASSLNLWDQETQYF
cdr3_nt: TGCGCCAGCAGCTTGAATTTGTGGGACCAAGAGACCCAGTACTTC

clone_size: .
d_call: .
v_call: TRBV29-1
cdr3_length: 14
j_call: TRBJ1-2
cdr3_aa: CSVENRDSSYGYTF
cdr3_nt: TGCAGCGTTGAGAATAGGGATTCGTCCTATGGCTACACCTTC

clone_size: .
d_call: .
v_call: TRBV7-2
cdr3_length: 14
j_call: TRBJ1-1
cdr3_aa: CASSPRGRVTEAFF
cdr3_nt: TGTGCCAGCAGCCCAAGAGGGAGGGTCACTGAAGCTTTCTTT

clone_size: .
d_call: TRBD1
v_call: TRBV24-1
cdr3_length: 17
j_call: TRBJ1-5
cdr3_aa: CATSDFTGTGSNQPQHF
cdr3_nt: TGTGCCACCAGTGATTTCACCGGGACAGGGAGCAATCAGCCCCAGCATTTT

clone_size: .
d_call: .
v_call: TRBV9
cdr3_length: 15
j_call: TRBJ1-5
cdr3_aa: CASSVQDGSNQPQHF
cdr3_nt: TGTGCCAGCAGCGTCCAGGACGGAAGCAATCAGCCCCAGCATTTT

clone_size: once
d_call: .
v_call: TRBV6-5
cdr3_length: 15
j_call: TRBJ1-6
cdr3_aa: CASSYEGDPNSPLHF
cdr3_nt: TGTGCCAGCAGTTACGAGGGGGACCCAAATTCACCCCTCCACTTT

clone_size: .
d_call: .
v_call: TRBV9
cdr3_length: 16
j_call: TRBJ1-3
cdr3_aa: CASSVGQASSGNTIYF
cdr3_nt: TGTGCCAGCAGCGTAGGACAGGCCAGCTCTGGAAACACCATATATTTT

clone_size: .
d_call: TRBD1
v_call: TRBV7-9
cdr3_length: 15
j_call: TRBJ1-1
cdr3_aa: CASSLGAGTGGMAFF
cdr3_nt: TGTGCCAGCAGCTTAGGGGCTGGGACAGGGGGGATGGCTTTCTTT

clone_size: .
d_call: TRBD1
v_call: TRBV4-3
cdr3_length: 17
j_call: TRBJ2-5
cdr3_aa: CASSQGQGGFARETQYF
cdr3_nt: TGCGCCAGCAGCCAGGGACAGGGGGGATTTGCTCGAGAGACCCAGTACTTC

clone_size: .
d_call: .
v_call: TRBV7-7
cdr3_length: 11
j_call: TRBJ2-5
cdr3_aa: CASSSQETQYF
cdr3_nt: TGTGCCAGCAGCTCCCAAGAGACCCAGTACTTC

clone_size: .
d_call: TRBD1
v_call: TRBV18
cdr3_length: 14
j_call: TRBJ2-3
cdr3_aa: CASSPRQGTDTQYF
cdr3_nt: TGTGCCAGCTCACCCCGACAGGGAACAGATACGCAGTATTTT

clone_size: once
d_call: .
v_call: TRBV7-8
cdr3_length: 15
j_call: TRBJ2-7
cdr3_aa: CASSGGGSHSYEQYF
cdr3_nt: TGTGCCAGCAGCGGAGGTGGTTCCCACTCCTACGAGCAGTACTTC

clone_size: few
d_call: .
v_call: TRBV12-3/TRBV12-4
cdr3_length: 13
j_call: TRBJ1-1
cdr3_aa: CASTDSGMTEAFF
cdr3_nt: TGTGCCAGCACCGATTCGGGGATGACTGAAGCTTTCTTT

clone_size: .
d_call: .
v_call: TRBV2
cdr3_length: 16
j_call: TRBJ1-4
cdr3_aa: CASSLALGGTNEKLFF
cdr3_nt: TGTGCCAGCAGCCTGGCCCTAGGGGGAACTAATGAAAAACTGTTTTTT

clone_size: .
d_call: .
v_call: TRBV29-1
cdr3_length: 13
j_call: TRBJ1-2
cdr3_aa: CSVVSTVGYGYTF
cdr3_nt: TGCAGCGTTGTCTCAACCGTGGGCTATGGCTACACCTTC

clone_size: .
d_call: .
v_call: TRBV5-3
cdr3_length: 17
j_call: TRBJ1-4
cdr3_aa: CARSLAPRTVPNEKLFF
cdr3_nt: TGTGCCAGAAGCTTGGCCCCCAGGACAGTCCCTAATGAAAAACTGTTTTTT

clone_size: once
d_call: .
v_call: TRBV2
cdr3_length: 18
j_call: TRBJ1-5
cdr3_aa: CASSEFATGRVGNQPQHF
cdr3_nt: TGTGCCAGCAGTGAATTCGCCACAGGGAGGGTGGGCAATCAGCCCCAGCATTTT

clone_size: .
d_call: .
v_call: TRBV2
cdr3_length: 12
j_call: TRBJ1-2
cdr3_aa: CASSDGAYGYTF
cdr3_nt: TGTGCCAGCAGTGACGGGGCCTATGGCTACACCTTC

clone_size: .
d_call: TRBD1
v_call: TRBV7-6
cdr3_length: 16
j_call: TRBJ1-4
cdr3_aa: CASSRGDRGGNEKLFF
cdr3_nt: TGTGCCAGCAGCCGTGGGGACAGGGGTGGTAATGAAAAACTGTTTTTT

clone_size: .
d_call: .
v_call: TRBV4-1
cdr3_length: 16
j_call: TRBJ2-3
cdr3_aa: CASSQDYGFSTDTQYF
cdr3_nt: TGCGCCAGCAGCCAAGATTACGGTTTTAGCACAGATACGCAGTATTTT

clone_size: .
d_call: TRBD1
v_call: TRBV6-6
cdr3_length: 14
j_call: TRBJ1-6
cdr3_aa: CASSRQGANSPLHF
cdr3_nt: TGTGCCAGCAGTAGACAGGGGGCCAATTCACCCCTCCACTTT

clone_size: .
d_call: .
v_call: TRBV5-1
cdr3_length: 15
j_call: TRBJ1-2
cdr3_aa: CASSYDGSLTYGYTF
cdr3_nt: TGCGCCAGCAGCTACGACGGATCGCTTACCTATGGCTACACCTTC